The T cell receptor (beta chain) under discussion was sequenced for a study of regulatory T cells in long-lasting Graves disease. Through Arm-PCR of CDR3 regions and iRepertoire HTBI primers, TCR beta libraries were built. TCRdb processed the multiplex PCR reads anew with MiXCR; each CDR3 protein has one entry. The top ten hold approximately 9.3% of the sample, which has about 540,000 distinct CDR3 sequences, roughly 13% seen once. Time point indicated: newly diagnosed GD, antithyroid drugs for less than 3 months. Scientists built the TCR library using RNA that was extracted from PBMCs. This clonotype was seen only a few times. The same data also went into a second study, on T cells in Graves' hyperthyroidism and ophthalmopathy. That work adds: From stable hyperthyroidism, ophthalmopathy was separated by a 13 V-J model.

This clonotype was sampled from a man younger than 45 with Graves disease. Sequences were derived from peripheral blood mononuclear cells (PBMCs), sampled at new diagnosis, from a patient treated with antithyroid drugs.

CDR3: CASSSGGGASSYEQYF. Written as DNA, the CDR3 is TGCGCCAGCAGCTCTGGAGGGGGTGCTAGCTCCTACGAGCAGTACTTC. This sequence joins TRBV5-1 and TRBJ2-7; tentatively, D is TRBD1 or TRBD2 (6 bases each). This CDR3 has 16 residues. Germline V gene data show CDR1 as SGHRS and CDR2 as YFSETQ. The germline V and J ends were trimmed by 3 bases and 0 bases, with 16 bases remaining between them.